Following are 24 T cell receptor beta chains from one sample sequenced in a study of cytotoxic CD8 clonotypes in ibrutinib-treated CLL. Assay: immunoSEQ multiplex PCR; the TCRdb copy retains only in-frame clones and omits some. The table shows around 26,000 clones, with roughly 85% occurring only once. Sequences were derived from PBMCs, sampled after 24 months of ibrutinib treatment. The source of these receptors is a human donor with chronic lymphocytic leukemia.

The V call is TRBV21-1, the J call TRBJ1-1. TRBV21-1 is designated a pseudogene. The CDR3 covers 17 residues. The CDR3 DNA reads as TGTGCCAGCAGCCCATCGGGACGTCTTTTTGTCGACACTGAAGCTTTCTTT. Translating it yields CASSPSGRLFVDTEAFF.

This chain connects TRBV2 to TRBJ1-6, with 11 bases that match TRBD1. The V and J ends lost 6 bases and 10 bases, in that order; junction bases with no gene match: 8. The CDR3 has 15 residues. Per the germline V gene, CDR1 is SNHLY and CDR2 is FYNNEI. The CDR3 here is CASRDFRDRGSPLHF. CDR3 nucleotide sequence: TGTGCCAGCAGGGACTTCCGGGACAGGGGGTCACCCCTCCACTTT.

The rearrangement joins TRBV7-9 to TRBJ2-3; possibly TRBD2 for D (5 bases). This CDR3 comprises 14 residues. Germline V gene lookup returns CDR1 SEHNR and CDR2 FQNEAQ (reference sequence). Trimming removed 4 bases at V and 6 bases at J, with 14 bases between. In DNA, the CDR3 is TGTGCCAGCAGCTCGGACTGGGAGCGCGATACGCAGTATTTT. Translation gives CASSSDWERDTQYF.

The CDR3 bases are TGTGCCAGCCATTGGGCTAGGAACACTGAAGCTTTCTTT. Amino acid sequence: CASHWARNTEAFF. The chain carries TRBV2 and TRBJ1-1; D is ambiguous. The CDR3 runs 13 residues. Germline CDR1 is SNHLY and CDR2 is FYNNEI. Trimming pared 8 bases from V and 1 base from J, leaving 11 bases between. The full variable domain, in which reference TRBV2 and TRBJ1-1 provide the parts outside the CDR3, is EPEVTQTPSHQVTQMGQEVILRCVPISNHLYFYWYRQILGQKVEFLVSFYNNEISEKSEIFDDQFSVERPDGSNFTLKIRSTKLEDSAMYFCASHWARNTEAFFGQGTRLTVV.

This clone was recorded once. The V and J genes are TRBV15 and TRBJ2-5; D remains ambiguous. Germline CDR1 LNHNV, CDR2 YYDKDF (reference sequence). The CDR3 has 15 residues. Trimming cost V 0 bases and J 0 bases, with 8 bases left between them. The DNA for the CDR3 is TGTGCCACCAGCAGAGATCGGGCAGACCAAGAGACCCAGTACTTC. The encoded protein is CATSRDRADQETQYF.

V usage is TRBV4-1 and J usage is TRBJ1-3; D unclear. Trimming shortened V by 3 bases and J by 0 bases, and 21 bases separated the two germline ends. Germline V gene lookup returns CDR1 MGHRA and CDR2 YSYEKL. CDR3 length: 19 amino acids. CDR3 DNA: TGCGCCAGCAGCCATCCGAACCCCCGGGCCGTTAGCTCTGGAAACACCATATATTTT. It specifies CASSHPNPRAVSSGNTIYF.

The chain is built from TRBV25-1 and TRBJ2-7, with unresolved D. Germline-derived CDR1 and CDR2 are MGHDK and SYGVNS. CDR3 length equals 12 residues. V lost 1 base and J 6 bases, leaving 7 bases between the germline ends. The CDR3 loop reads CASSEWGSEQYF. CDR3 DNA: TGTGCCAGCAGTGAATGGGGATCCGAGCAGTACTTC.

The rearrangement uses TRBV7-6 and TRBJ1-1; 7 bases are shared with TRBD1. The CDR3 extends over 15 amino acids. The ends lost 5 bases at V and 4 bases at J; junction bases unmatched: 10. Germline assignment: CDR1 SGHVS and CDR2 FNYEAQ. CDR3 in amino acids: CASSPQGVIGTEAFF. CDR3 in DNA: TGTGCCAGCAGCCCGCAGGGGGTCATCGGCACTGAAGCTTTCTTT.

This clone was counted a single time. This chain joins TRBV6-1 and TRBJ2-1; 9 nucleotides align to TRBD1. With V trimmed by 1 base and J by 8 bases, 3 bases remained unmatched. The CDR3 is 14 amino acids. From germline, CDR1 is MNHNS and CDR2 SASEGT. The CDR3 DNA reads as TGTGCCAGCAGTGAAGTTACAGGGGGCTATGAGCAGTTCTTC. Protein: CASSEVTGGYEQFF.

The DNA for the CDR3 is TGTGCCAGCAGTATTGACAGGTCCTCTGGGGCCAACGTCCTGACTTTC. Translation gives CASSIDRSSGANVLTF. The genes are TRBV6-4 and TRBJ2-6; possibly TRBD1 for D (6 bases). Trimming stripped 5 bases from V and 0 bases from J, with 11 bases between. The CDR3 is 16 amino acids. From germline, CDR1 is MRHNA and CDR2 SNTAGT.

This chain uses TRBV7-6 with TRBJ1-3, with 10 bases identical to TRBD1. Germline values: CDR1 SGHVS, CDR2 FNYEAQ. V shed 5 bases, J shed 2 bases, and the junction held 3 bases outside the gene matches. CDR3 size: 15 residues. CDR3 protein: CASSPGTGAGNTIYF. CDR3 sequence (DNA): TGTGCCAGCAGCCCAGGGACAGGGGCTGGAAACACCATATATTTT.

The chain recombines TRBV5-6 with TRBJ2-5; no clear D. The V and J ends lost 1 base and 7 bases respectively, with 8 bases between them. This CDR3 region has 12 residues. Per germline, CDR1 SGHDT and CDR2 YYEEEE. This CDR3 is CASSLSVGTQYF. CDR3 in DNA: TGTGCCAGCAGCTTGTCGGTGGGGACCCAGTACTTC.

The chain carries TRBV25-1 and TRBJ1-2; D possibly corresponds to TRBD1 (6 bases). There are 17 residues in the CDR3. V was pared by 5 bases and J by 1 base, with 20 bases between. Germline CDR1 MGHDK, CDR2 SYGVNS. CDR3 sequence reads: CASSPLGTGPINYGYTF. The CDR3 DNA reads TGTGCCAGCAGTCCCTTAGGAACAGGGCCGATTAACTATGGCTACACCTTC.

The V call is TRBV7-3, the J call TRBJ2-2, with 8 bases identical to TRBD1. This CDR3 comprises 16 residues. The germline V gene encodes CDR1 SGHTA and CDR2 FQGTGA. The junction had 9 bases not matched to a gene; V was cut back by 3 bases and J by 6 bases. CDR3 DNA: TGTGCCAGCAGCTTGGGCAGGGGGCTATCCGCCGGGGAGCTGTTTTTT. This gives the protein CASSLGRGLSAGELFF.

The V and J genes are TRBV5-4 and TRBJ2-5, with D possibly matching TRBD2 (6 bases). From germline, CDR1 is SGHNT and CDR2 YYREEE (reference sequence). The CDR3 runs to 13 residues. V was clipped by 4 bases and J by 5 bases, with 12 bases between them. CDR3 nucleotide sequence: TGTGCCAGCAGCCAACTAGCAGGGGAGACCCAGTACTTC. It encodes CASSQLAGETQYF. Complete variable domain (other parts from reference TRBV5-4 and TRBJ2-5): ETGVTQSPTHLIKTRGQQVTLRCSSQSGHNTVSWYQQALGQGPQFIFQYYREEENGRGNFPPRFSGLQFPNYSSELNVNALELDDSALYLCASSQLAGETQYFGPGTRLLVL.

The chain uses TRBV18 and TRBJ1-1; D is uncertain. Germline V CDR1 and CDR2: KGHSH, LQKENI. V lost 2 bases to trimming and J lost 3 bases, with 7 bases between them. The CDR3 covers 13 residues. In DNA form, the CDR3 reads TGTGCCAGCTCACCAGGCGGGGACACTGAAGCTTTCTTT. It is translated as CASSPGGDTEAFF.

A few counts support this clone. V is TRBV6-5 and J is TRBJ1-5, with D unresolved. This CDR3 spans 13 amino acids. Trimming stripped 3 bases from V and 5 bases from J, with 8 bases between. Germline V gene lookup returns CDR1 MNHEY and CDR2 SVGAGI. This CDR3 is CASSYYRDQPQHF. The CDR3 bases are TGTGCCAGCAGTTATTATAGGGATCAGCCCCAGCATTTT.

The J gene is TRBJ1-6, the V gene TRBV4-2; tentative D call: TRBD1 (5 bases). Deletions cut 5 bases from V and 8 bases from J, with 13 bases between. In germline, CDR1 is LGHNA, CDR2 YNFKEQ. This CDR3 contains 14 residues. In DNA, the CDR3 is TGTGCCAGCAGCACCGTTTCGGGGGATTCACCCCTCCACTTT. Translating it yields CASSTVSGDSPLHF.

The J gene is TRBJ2-3, the V gene TRBV10-3; D is possibly TRBD1 or TRBD2 (5 bases each). V was shortened by 1 base and J by 2 bases, with 13 bases between the two germline ends. The CDR3 contains 16 residues. From germline, CDR1 is ENHRY and CDR2 SYGVKD. CDR3 residues: CAISEFSGGNTDTQYF. CDR3 coding DNA: TGTGCCATCAGTGAGTTTAGTGGGGGTAACACAGATACGCAGTATTTT.

The V gene is TRBV5-6, the J gene TRBJ1-2; D possibly corresponds to TRBD1 (5 bases). The germline gives CDR1 SGHDT, CDR2 YYEEEE. The ends were cut back, 7 bases at V and 0 bases at J, with 16 bases in the middle. The length of the CDR3 is 15 residues. This CDR3 is CASRGARGPNYGYTF. The DNA of the CDR3 is TGTGCCAGCCGAGGGGCCCGGGGCCCTAACTATGGCTACACCTTC.

The rearrangement uses TRBV6-6 and TRBJ1-2; possible D gene TRBD1, 6 bases. This CDR3 contains 14 residues. The germline V gene encodes CDR1 MNHNY and CDR2 SVGAGI (reference sequence). Trimming left V 4 bases short and J 3 bases short, with 12 bases between. The CDR3 spells CASSSQDSYYGYTF. CDR3 DNA: TGTGCCAGCAGTTCACAGGACAGTTACTATGGCTACACCTTC.

The chain carries TRBV5-6 and TRBJ1-2, with D maybe TRBD1 (5 bases). The CDR3 covers 12 residues. V lost 4 bases and J 7 bases, leaving 11 bases between the germline ends. Germline-derived CDR1 and CDR2 are SGHDT and YYEEEE. CDR3 DNA: TGTGCCAGCAGCGGCGGACATTCTGGCTACACCTTC. Residues: CASSGGHSGYTF.

This chain joins TRBV10-2 and TRBJ2-3; the match to TRBD2 covers 11 bases. The V and J ends lost 6 bases and 2 bases, in that order; junction bases with no gene match: 4. The V gene's germline CDR1 is WSHSY and CDR2 SAAADI. The CDR3 has 15 amino acids. The CDR3 DNA reads as TGCGCCAGCAGAGATAGCGGGGGGGCCACAGATACGCAGTATTTT. Translation gives CASRDSGGATDTQYF.

The chain uses TRBV2 and TRBJ2-7; TRBD2 is a possible D gene (6 bases). Deletions cut 3 bases from V and 2 bases from J, with 14 bases between. In germline, CDR1 is SNHLY, CDR2 FYNNEI. CDR3 length equals 15 residues. Here the CDR3 reads CASSDFLAPAYEQYF. The CDR3 nucleotides are TGTGCCAGCAGTGACTTCCTAGCGCCGGCCTACGAGCAGTACTTC.